One sample yielded the 31 T cell receptor beta chains listed below, sequenced in a study of cytomegalovirus exposure and HLA in healthy donors. The PCR was carried out with 60 Vbeta primers and 13 Jbeta primers. Sequencing used immunoSEQ multiplex PCR; TCRdb keeps in-frame clones, though not all of them. Among some 110,000 clones, 79% were seen once, and the ten largest hold 2.5% to 3.5%. Source material: PBMCs. The receptors stem from a woman under 30 in good health and CMV-seropositive.

The chain is built from TRBV19 and TRBJ1-1; possible D gene TRBD1, 6 bases. Germline V gene sequence: CDR1 LNHDA, CDR2 SQIVND (reference sequence). The CDR3 runs to 14 residues. Trimming shortened V by 4 bases and J by 6 bases, and 15 bases separated the two germline ends. CDR3 nucleotide sequence: TGTGCCAGTAGTAGCCGGCTACAGGGACCTGAAGCTTTCTTT. Its translation is CASSSRLQGPEAFF.

This chain joins TRBV27 and TRBJ1-5; D gene ambiguous. This CDR3 is 18 amino acids long. Germline CDR1 reads MNHEY; CDR2 reads SMNVEV (reference sequence). V was pared by 2 bases and J by 3 bases, with 20 bases between. The CDR3 sequence: CASSLGPSEGFNNQPQHF. The CDR3 DNA follows: TGTGCCAGCAGTTTAGGGCCCTCAGAGGGCTTTAACAATCAGCCCCAGCATTTT.

V is TRBV15 and J is TRBJ2-1; 10 bases line up with TRBD2. The CDR3 consists of 17 residues. CDR1 and CDR2 (germline): LNHNV, YYDKDF (reference sequence). J was trimmed by 8 bases and V by 0 bases; bases with no gene match: 10. The CDR3 spells CATSRDPEREGLHEQFF. CDR3 DNA: TGTGCCACCAGCAGAGATCCCGAGCGGGAGGGCCTTCATGAGCAGTTCTTC.

This clone has a single count. This chain connects TRBV6-6 to TRBJ1-1, with D uncertain. The CDR3 runs 12 residues. Germline V gives CDR1 MNHNY, CDR2 SVGAGI (reference sequence). V dropped 6 bases and J dropped 7 bases, with 12 bases sitting between them. The CDR3 reads CASRPTAYEAFF. The DNA for the CDR3 is TGTGCCAGCAGACCCACAGCTTATGAAGCTTTCTTT.

This clone was found once. This chain joins TRBV14 and TRBJ2-4; possibly TRBD2 for D (6 bases). This CDR3 is built from 13 residues. Germline CDR1 is SGHDN and CDR2 is FVKESK. V was trimmed by 6 bases and J by 7 bases, leaving 13 bases between them. CDR3 bases: TGTGCCAGCAGTGGGCGGGACTGGAACATTCAGTACTTC. Residues: CASSGRDWNIQYF.

The chain recombines TRBV10-3 with TRBJ1-1; TRBD1 matches 8 bases. Unmatched junction bases numbered 4, after V lost 3 bases and J lost 1 base. CDR3 length: 15 residues. Germline V gene lookup returns CDR1 ENHRY and CDR2 SYGVKD. Here the CDR3 reads CAISDNDRGNTEAFF. The CDR3 DNA is TGTGCCATCAGTGATAATGACAGGGGGAACACTGAAGCTTTCTTT.

The V call is TRBV10-3, the J call TRBJ2-7; TRBD1 aligns across 8 bases. Per germline, CDR1 ENHRY and CDR2 SYGVKD. Trimming removed 2 bases from V and 3 bases from J; junction bases left unmatched: 3. This CDR3 has 14 amino acids. CDR3 region: CAISEGTGGYEQYF. The CDR3 DNA sequence: TGTGCCATCAGTGAGGGGACAGGAGGCTACGAGCAGTACTTC.

J is TRBJ2-5 and V is TRBV4-2, with TRBD2 matching 7 bases. The V gene end was trimmed by 3 bases and the J gene end by 3 bases; junction bases not matched to a gene: 10. CDR3 length: 16 amino acids. Looked up from germline, CDR1 is LGHNA and CDR2 is YNFKEQ. CDR3 loop: CASSHVEREREETQYF. As DNA, the CDR3 is TGTGCCAGCAGCCACGTTGAGCGGGAAAGGGAAGAGACCCAGTACTTC.

This chain links TRBV5-5 with TRBJ2-1, with a weak D call TRBD2 (5 bases). Between the trimmed V and J ends, which lost 2 bases and 4 bases, there was a span of 13 bases. Germline CDR1 SGHKS, CDR2 YYEKEE (reference sequence). The CDR3 spans 15 residues. CDR3 DNA sequence: TGTGCCAGCAGCTTAAGGAGCGGACCGTACAATGAGCAGTTCTTC. This encodes CASSLRSGPYNEQFF. Complete variable domain (other parts from reference TRBV5-5 and TRBJ2-1): DAGVTQSPTHLIKTRGQQVTLRCSPISGHKSVSWYQQVLGQGPQFIFQYYEKEERGRGNFPDRFSARQFPNYSSELNVNALLLGDSALYLCASSLRSGPYNEQFFGPGTRLTVL.

V usage is TRBV7-9 and J usage is TRBJ1-1; the D is unclear. The CDR3 has 15 residues. The V end was cut by 5 bases, the J end by 4 bases, with 17 bases between. The germline V gene encodes CDR1 SEHNR and CDR2 FQNEAQ (reference sequence). The DNA for the CDR3 is TGTGCCAGCAGCCCGCCGGGAGCCTCGGGCACTGAAGCTTTCTTT. It translates to CASSPPGASGTEAFF.

The chain employs TRBV7-3 and TRBJ2-2; the match to TRBD1 covers 7 bases. The CDR3 totals 14 residues. Losses at the gene ends were 5 bases for V and 5 bases for J; bases not matched to a gene: 5. Germline lookup yields CDR1 SGHTA and CDR2 FQGTGA. The CDR3 region has the DNA TGTGCCAGCAGCACCGGACAGGAGACCGGGGAGCTGTTTTTT. Translated: CASSTGQETGELFF.

The chain couples TRBV5-8 to TRBJ2-5; 12 bases align to TRBD2. The CDR3 has 18 residues. The germline CDR1 and CDR2 sequences are SGHTS and YDEGEE. The trim removed 2 bases at V and 1 base at J, leaving 9 bases unmatched. CDR3 sequence reads: CASSFRTSGTAFQETQYF. CDR3 sequence (DNA): TGTGCCAGCAGCTTTCGGACTAGCGGGACCGCCTTCCAAGAGACCCAGTACTTC.

This clone was seen more than once but under ten times. This chain uses TRBV30 with TRBJ1-5; no firm D call. The germline gives CDR1 GTSNPN, CDR2 SVGIG (reference sequence). The V end was cut by 2 bases, the J end by 1 base, with 6 bases between. The CDR3 has 13 amino acids. CDR3 loop: CAWSTESNQPQHF. The CDR3 nucleotides read TGTGCCTGGAGTACCGAGAGCAATCAGCCCCAGCATTTT.

The chain uses TRBV19 and TRBJ2-7, with D possibly TRBD2 on 7 matching bases. Between the trimmed V and J ends, which lost 5 bases and 3 bases, there was a span of 14 bases. Germline V lookup: CDR1 LNHDA, CDR2 SQIVND (reference sequence). The CDR3 totals 14 residues. The CDR3: CASSPYREGYEQYF. The CDR3, as DNA: TGTGCCAGTAGTCCATACAGGGAGGGCTACGAGCAGTACTTC.

V gene TRBV6-5 combines with J gene TRBJ1-4, with a tentative D call TRBD1 (6 bases). Germline CDR1 MNHEY, CDR2 SVGAGI. Trimming stripped 6 bases from V and 3 bases from J, with 14 bases between. There are 15 residues in the CDR3. The CDR3 DNA follows: TGTGCCAGCAGCTCGGCGGGGGCTGCTAATGAAAAACTGTTTTTT. This gives the protein CASSSAGAANEKLFF.

This chain uses TRBV27 with TRBJ1-4, with D perhaps TRBD1 (5 bases). The V end lost 8 bases, the J end lost 7 bases, and 20 bases lay between the germline ends. The CDR3 is 15 amino acids. CDR1 MNHEY and CDR2 SMNVEV come from the germline V gene (reference sequence). The CDR3 region has the DNA TGTGCCAGCGGCCCCCTTGAAAGGGGCGCTGAAAAACTGTTTTTT. It is translated as CASGPLERGAEKLFF.

CDR3 nucleotide sequence: TGTGCCAGCACCTCCCCAGTTGGGACAGGGGTGAAGAATACGCAGTATTTT. It specifies CASTSPVGTGVKNTQYF. V usage is TRBV28 and J usage is TRBJ2-3; 10 nucleotides align to TRBD1. This CDR3 has 17 amino acids. With 7 bases clipped from V and 7 bases from J, the junction kept 17 bases outside the gene matches. Germline V CDR1 and CDR2: MDHEN, SYDVKM.

This chain connects TRBV5-1 to TRBJ2-7; 7 bases align to TRBD1. The CDR3 spans 15 residues. V shed 5 bases and J 0 bases; nucleotides not matched to a gene: 8. Per germline, CDR1 SGHRS and CDR2 YFSETQ. The CDR3 loop reads CASSHDRASSYEQYF. The CDR3 DNA reads TGCGCCAGCAGTCATGACAGGGCCTCCTCCTACGAGCAGTACTTC. The whole variable domain, remainder taken from reference TRBV5-1 and TRBJ2-7, is KAGVTQTPRYLIKTRGQQVTLSCSPISGHRSVSWYQQTPGQGLQFLFEYFSETQRNKGNFPGRFSGRQFSNSRSEMNVSTLELGDSALYLCASSHDRASSYEQYFGPGTRLTVT.

The rearrangement links TRBV28 to TRBJ2-1, with 8 bases lining up with TRBD2. V shed 10 bases and J 8 bases; nucleotides not matched to a gene: 16. The germline V gene encodes CDR1 MDHEN and CDR2 SYDVKM. This CDR3 has 15 residues. CDR3 sequence (DNA): TGTGCCATCATTGCCTCCGGGACTAGTAACTATGAGCAGTTCTTC. Residues: CAIIASGTSNYEQFF.

V usage is TRBV2 and J usage is TRBJ1-2; possible D gene TRBD1, 6 bases. Trimming pared 7 bases from V and 2 bases from J, leaving 23 bases between. Germline CDR1 and CDR2: SNHLY and FYNNEI. This CDR3 comprises 17 residues. The CDR3 DNA is TGTGCCAGCAAGCGGGGGGCGGGGCCACGCGTGAACTATGGCTACACCTTC. As protein: CASKRGAGPRVNYGYTF.

The chain combines TRBV5-4 with TRBJ2-3; no definite D call. Trimming shortened V by 3 bases and J by 3 bases, and 5 bases separated the two germline ends. The germline CDR1 and CDR2 sequences are SGHNT and YYREEE (reference sequence). This CDR3 spans 12 amino acids. The CDR3 sequence: CASSSSTDTQYF. For the CDR3, the DNA is TGTGCCAGCAGCTCGTCGACAGATACGCAGTATTTT.

This clone was counted once. This chain connects TRBV2 to TRBJ2-7, with D tentatively TRBD1 (6 bases). The V end lost 6 bases, the J end lost 3 bases, and 18 bases lay between the germline ends. Germline CDR1 SNHLY, CDR2 FYNNEI. This CDR3 comprises 15 residues. The CDR3 is CASRLNRQGYYEQYF. The CDR3 DNA sequence: TGTGCCAGCAGATTGAATAGGCAGGGGTACTACGAGCAGTACTTC. Full variable domain (remainder filled in from reference TRBV2 and TRBJ2-7): EPEVTQTPSHQVTQMGQEVILRCVPISNHLYFYWYRQILGQKVEFLVSFYNNEISEKSEIFDDQFSVERPDGSNFTLKIRSTKLEDSAMYFCASRLNRQGYYEQYFGPGTRLTVT.

This clone was seen a handful of times. The rearrangement links TRBV19 to TRBJ1-1; maybe TRBD1 (5 bases). Germline V gives CDR1 LNHDA, CDR2 SQIVND (reference sequence). V dropped 3 bases and J dropped 14 bases, with 13 bases sitting between them. This CDR3 region has 11 residues. The CDR3 region is CASSMGQGEFF. For the CDR3, the DNA is TGTGCCAGTAGTATGGGGCAGGGCGAATTCTTT. The full variable domain, with the rest looked up from reference TRBV19 and TRBJ1-1, is DGGITQSPKYLFRKEGQNVTLSCEQNLNHDAMYWYRQDPGQGLRLIYYSQIVNDFQKGDIAEGYSVSREKKESFPLTVTSAQKNPTAFYLCASSMGQGEFFGQGTRLTVV.

The chain recombines TRBV28 with TRBJ1-5; 9 positions match TRBD1. After removal of 3 bases from V and 5 bases from J, the junction contained 11 bases not matched to a gene. Germline loops: CDR1 MDHEN, CDR2 SYDVKM. This CDR3 has 17 amino acids. CDR3 protein: CASSLLPGTGKDQPQHF. For the CDR3, the DNA is TGTGCCAGCAGTTTGTTACCCGGGACAGGGAAGGATCAGCCCCAGCATTTT.

A note on this clone: With a far larger clone one base away, a read error is the likely cause. This chain uses TRBV5-4 with TRBJ2-6, with TRBD2 as a possible D gene (6 bases). The end of the DNA is better explained by TRBJ2-4, so the J call may be wrong. CDR3 length equals 16 residues. Germline values: CDR1 SGHNT, CDR2 YYREEE (reference sequence). The CDR3 DNA reads as TGTGCCAGCAGCAGCCGGGACTTTATAGCCAAAAACATTCAGTACTTC. Its translation is CASSSRDFIAKNIQYF.

This chain connects TRBV2 to TRBJ1-5, with 10 bases aligning to TRBD1. This CDR3 comprises 18 residues. Germline V gene sequence: CDR1 SNHLY, CDR2 FYNNEI. V trimming: 4 bases; J trimming: 0 bases; junction bases outside the gene matches: 9. CDR3 DNA sequence: TGTGCCAGCAGTGGGGGGACAGGGGCCGTTAGTAGCAATCAGCCCCAGCATTTT. It codes for CASSGGTGAVSSNQPQHF.

The V gene is TRBV7-6, the J gene TRBJ2-1; D is possibly TRBD2 (6 bases). The CDR3 covers 15 residues. CDR1 and CDR2 from the germline V gene are SGHVS and FNYEAQ. The V end lost 7 bases, the J end lost 6 bases, and 19 bases lay between the germline ends. For the CDR3, the DNA is TGTGCCAGCACCATTAGGAGGGGCGGATTCAATGAGCAGTTCTTC. The encoded protein is CASTIRRGGFNEQFF.

This clone has just one count. The chain couples TRBV19 to TRBJ1-5, with a tentative D call TRBD1 (5 bases). V dropped 1 base and J dropped 9 bases, with 13 bases sitting between them. Germline V lookup: CDR1 LNHDA, CDR2 SQIVND (reference sequence). This CDR3 contains 14 residues. As DNA, the CDR3 is TGTGCCAGTAGTATAGGTCGGGGGTACGGGCCCCAGCATTTT. This codes for CASSIGRGYGPQHF. The entire variable domain, with the rest obtained from reference TRBV19 and TRBJ1-5, is as follows: DGGITQSPKYLFRKEGQNVTLSCEQNLNHDAMYWYRQDPGQGLRLIYYSQIVNDFQKGDIAEGYSVSREKKESFPLTVTSAQKNPTAFYLCASSIGRGYGPQHFGDGTRLSIL.

The chain carries TRBV5-5 and TRBJ1-1; TRBD1 is a possible D gene (6 bases). The CDR3 runs to 14 residues. The germline CDR1 and CDR2 sequences are SGHKS and YYEKEE (reference sequence). Trimming shortened V by 4 bases and J by 4 bases, and 14 bases separated the two germline ends. CDR3 loop: CASSLRTEATEAFF. CDR3 DNA: TGTGCCAGCAGCCTCCGGACAGAAGCCACTGAAGCTTTCTTT.

This rearrangement joins TRBV7-2 to TRBJ2-7, with a possible D match to TRBD2 (5 bases). Germline CDR1 and CDR2: SGHTA and FQGNSA. V was shortened by 5 bases and J by 1 base, with 18 bases between the two germline ends. This CDR3 contains 16 residues. CDR3 sequence: CASSLSLLRGSYEQYF. The CDR3 DNA reads as TGTGCCAGCAGCCTTAGTCTTCTCCGAGGGTCCTACGAGCAGTACTTC.

This rearrangement joins TRBV9 to TRBJ2-7, with 10 bases matching TRBD2. The V and J ends lost 0 bases and 0 bases, in that order; junction bases with no gene match: 3. The CDR3 length is 16 residues. Germline V CDR1 and CDR2: SGDLS, YYNGEE. The CDR3 is CASSVEPSGSSYEQYF. DNA for the CDR3: TGTGCCAGCAGCGTAGAACCTAGCGGGAGCTCCTACGAGCAGTACTTC.